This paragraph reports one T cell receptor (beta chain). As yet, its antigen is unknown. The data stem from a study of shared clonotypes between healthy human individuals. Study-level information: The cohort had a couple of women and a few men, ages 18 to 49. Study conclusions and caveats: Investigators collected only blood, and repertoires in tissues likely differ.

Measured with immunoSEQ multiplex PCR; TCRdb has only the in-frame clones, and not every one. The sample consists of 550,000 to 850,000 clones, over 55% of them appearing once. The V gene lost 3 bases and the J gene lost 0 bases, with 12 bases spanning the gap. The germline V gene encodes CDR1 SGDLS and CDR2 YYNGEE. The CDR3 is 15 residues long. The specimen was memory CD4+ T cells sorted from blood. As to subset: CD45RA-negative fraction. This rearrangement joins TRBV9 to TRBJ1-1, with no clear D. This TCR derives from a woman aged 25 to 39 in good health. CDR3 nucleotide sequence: TGTGCCAGCAGCGCCCAGACGCGGGTGAACACTGAAGCTTTCTTT. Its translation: CASSAQTRVNTEAFF.